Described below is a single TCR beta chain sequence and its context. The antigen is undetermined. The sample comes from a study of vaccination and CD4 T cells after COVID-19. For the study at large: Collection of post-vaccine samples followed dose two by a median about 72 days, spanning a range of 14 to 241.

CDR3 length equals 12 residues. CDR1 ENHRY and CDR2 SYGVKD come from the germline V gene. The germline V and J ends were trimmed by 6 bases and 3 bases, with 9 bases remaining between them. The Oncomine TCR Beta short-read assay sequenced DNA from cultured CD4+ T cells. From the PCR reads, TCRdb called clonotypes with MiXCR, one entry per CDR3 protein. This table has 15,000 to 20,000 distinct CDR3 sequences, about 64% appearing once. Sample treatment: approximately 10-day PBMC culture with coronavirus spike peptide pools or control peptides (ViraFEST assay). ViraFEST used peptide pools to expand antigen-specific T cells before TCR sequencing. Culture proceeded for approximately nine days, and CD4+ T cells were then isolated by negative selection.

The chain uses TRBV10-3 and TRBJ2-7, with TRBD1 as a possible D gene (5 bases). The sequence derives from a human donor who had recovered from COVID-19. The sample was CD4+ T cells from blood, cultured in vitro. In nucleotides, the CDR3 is TGTGCCATCAGCCCGCAGGGCTACGAGCAGTACTTC. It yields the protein CAISPQGYEQYF.